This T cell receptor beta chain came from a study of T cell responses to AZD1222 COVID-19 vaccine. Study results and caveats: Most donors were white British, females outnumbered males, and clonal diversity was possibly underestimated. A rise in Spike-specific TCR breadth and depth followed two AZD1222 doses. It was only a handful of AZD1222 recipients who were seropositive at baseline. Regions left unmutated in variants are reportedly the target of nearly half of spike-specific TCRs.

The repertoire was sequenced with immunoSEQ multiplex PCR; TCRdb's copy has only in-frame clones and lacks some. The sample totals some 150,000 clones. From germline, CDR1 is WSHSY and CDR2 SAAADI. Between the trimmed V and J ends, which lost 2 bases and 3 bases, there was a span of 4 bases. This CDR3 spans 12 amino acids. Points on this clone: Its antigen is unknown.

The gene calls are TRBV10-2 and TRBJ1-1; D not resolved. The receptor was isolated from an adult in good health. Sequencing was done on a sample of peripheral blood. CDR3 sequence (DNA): TGCGCCAGCAGTGAGGGGTACACTGAAGCTTTCTTT. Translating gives CASSEGYTEAFF.